These T cell receptor beta chains were read from a single sample in a study of T and B cells in COVID-19 patients. TCRdb processed the multiplex PCR reads anew with MiXCR; each CDR3 protein has one entry. The sample lists 7,700 or so distinct CDR3 sequences; about 28% were seen once. Sequenced material: blood. Source of these receptors: a human donor with active COVID-19. Both conserved end residues are part of each CDR3. A D gene is named only where the DNA matches it firmly. Part of the rows lack a size; the others show once, few, many or a class for expanded clones.

TRBV15	TRBJ1-4	NA	medium-sized	TGTGCCACCAGCGAACCCCCCGTAGTTAATGAAAAACTGTTTTTT	CATSEPPVVNEKLFF
TRBV7-2	TRBJ2-3	NA	few	TGTGCCAGCAGCTTCGGCGCGGCGGGATCCCCCCGCTTAACAGATACGCAGTATTTT	CASSFGAAGSPRLTDTQYF
TRBV6-5	TRBJ1-1	TRBD1	few	TGTGCCAGCAGTTCCCGGAGCCAGGGGGCCCGCACTGAAGCTTTCTTT	CASSSRSQGARTEAFF
TRBV29-1	TRBJ2-2	NA	large	TGCAGCGGTGTAGACAGTTCGAACACCGGGGAGCTGTTTTTT	CSGVDSSNTGELFF
TRBV11-2	TRBJ1-1	NA	NA	TGTGCCAGCAGCTTTAGCCTGAACACTGAAGCTTTCTTT	CASSFSLNTEAFF
TRBV5-6	TRBJ2-5	NA	medium-sized	TGTGCCAGCAGCGCTAGCCTGTTCATAGACTTC	CASSASLFIDF
TRBV11-1	TRBJ2-1	TRBD2	NA	TGTGCCAGCAGCGGGGGGGGTCGGAGGAATGAGCAGTTCTTC	CASSGGGRRNEQFF
TRBV20-1	TRBJ1-2	NA	NA	TGCAGTGCTAGAGTGGTAGGGGGGGGCTATGGCTACACCTTC	CSARVVGGGYGYTF
TRBV6-5	TRBJ1-5	NA	NA	TGTGCCAGCAGTTCCATTAGCAATCAGCCCCAGCATTTT	CASSSISNQPQHF
TRBV6-6	TRBJ1-2	NA	few	TGTGCCAGCAGGAGTACAGGGCAGGATAACTATGGCTACACCTTC	CASRSTGQDNYGYTF
TRBV28	TRBJ2-3	NA	NA	TGTGCCAGCCGCCGCTTATCCACCAAAGATACGCAGTATTTT	CASRRLSTKDTQYF
TRBV20-1	TRBJ2-5	TRBD2	NA	TGCTTGCCCTCTCCTAGCGGAAAAAAAGAGACCCAGTACTTC	CLPSPSGKKETQYF
TRBV6-6	TRBJ2-3	NA	NA	TGTGCCAGCAGTTCCACTAGAGCGGCCGGGACAGATACGCAGTATTTT	CASSSTRAAGTDTQYF
TRBV19	TRBJ2-1	NA	medium-sized	TGTGCCAGTAGTACCCCGGGGGCCTACAATGAGCAGTTCTTC	CASSTPGAYNEQFF
TRBV6-5	TRBJ2-2	NA	medium-sized	TGTGCCAGCAATACCGGGACACCCCGCATCGGGGAGCTGTTTTTT	CASNTGTPRIGELFF
TRBV27	TRBJ1-2	TRBD1	NA	TGTGCCAGCAGTGCGACAGGGGATGGCTACACCTTC	CASSATGDGYTF
TRBV5-4	TRBJ1-2	NA	few	TGTGCCAGCAGCTCAGCTGCGAACTATGGCTACACCTTC	CASSSAANYGYTF
TRBV20-1	TRBJ1-5	NA	NA	TGCAGTGCTAGAGATTTTGGGTCGGATCAGCCCCAGCATTTT	CSARDFGSDQPQHF
TRBV11-2	TRBJ1-5	NA	few	TGTGCCAGCAGCACCGGGGGTCAGCCCCAGCATTTT	CASSTGGQPQHF
TRBV19	TRBJ1-5	NA	medium-sized	TGTGCCAGTAGCGACACCGCCAATCAGCCCCAGCATTTT	CASSDTANQPQHF
TRBV19	TRBJ1-1	TRBD1	medium-sized	TGTGCCAGTAGCTACAGGGGGGAGGGCACTGAAGCTTTCTTT	CASSYRGEGTEAFF
TRBV19	TRBJ2-3	NA	medium-sized	TGTGCCAGTAGTATAGGGGCCCGAATAACAGATACGCAGTATTTT	CASSIGARITDTQYF